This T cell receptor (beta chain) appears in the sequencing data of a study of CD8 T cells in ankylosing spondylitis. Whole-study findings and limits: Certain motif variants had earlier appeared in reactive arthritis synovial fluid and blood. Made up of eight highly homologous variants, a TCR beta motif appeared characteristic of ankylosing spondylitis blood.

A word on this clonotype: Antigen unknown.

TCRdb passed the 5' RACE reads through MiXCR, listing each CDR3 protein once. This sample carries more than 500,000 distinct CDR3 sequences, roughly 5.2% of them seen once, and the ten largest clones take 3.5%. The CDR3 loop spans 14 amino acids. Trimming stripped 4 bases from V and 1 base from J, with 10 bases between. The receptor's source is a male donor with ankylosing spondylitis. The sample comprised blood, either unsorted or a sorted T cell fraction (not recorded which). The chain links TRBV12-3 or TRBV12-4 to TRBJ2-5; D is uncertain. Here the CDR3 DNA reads TGTGCCAGCAGTTCTAAAGGGTCCCAAGAGACCCAGTACTTC. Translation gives CASSSKGSQETQYF.